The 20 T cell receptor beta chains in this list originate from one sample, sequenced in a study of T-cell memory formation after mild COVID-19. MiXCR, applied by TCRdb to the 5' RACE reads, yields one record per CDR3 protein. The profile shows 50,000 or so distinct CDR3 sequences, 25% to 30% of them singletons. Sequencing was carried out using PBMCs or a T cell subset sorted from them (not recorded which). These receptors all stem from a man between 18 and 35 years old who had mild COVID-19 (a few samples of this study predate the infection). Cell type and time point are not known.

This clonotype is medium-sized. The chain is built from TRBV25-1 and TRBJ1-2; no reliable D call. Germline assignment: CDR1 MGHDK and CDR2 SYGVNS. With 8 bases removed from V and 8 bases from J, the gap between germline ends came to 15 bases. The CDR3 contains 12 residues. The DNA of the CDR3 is TGTGCCAGCCTCCTGGAAGGGTTCGGCTACACCTTC. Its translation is CASLLEGFGYTF.

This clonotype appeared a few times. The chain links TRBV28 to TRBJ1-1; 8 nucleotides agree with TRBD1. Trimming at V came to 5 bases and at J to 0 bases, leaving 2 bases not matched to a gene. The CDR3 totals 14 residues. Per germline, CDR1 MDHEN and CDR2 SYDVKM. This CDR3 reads CASSLTGVNTEAFF. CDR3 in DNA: TGTGCCAGCAGTCTGACAGGGGTGAACACTGAAGCTTTCTTT.

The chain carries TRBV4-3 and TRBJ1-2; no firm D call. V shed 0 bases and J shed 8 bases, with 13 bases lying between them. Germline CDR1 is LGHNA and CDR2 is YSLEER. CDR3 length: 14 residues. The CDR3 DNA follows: TGCGCCAGCAGCCAAGAGTTGCCCGCCGAAGGCTACACCTTC. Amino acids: CASSQELPAEGYTF.

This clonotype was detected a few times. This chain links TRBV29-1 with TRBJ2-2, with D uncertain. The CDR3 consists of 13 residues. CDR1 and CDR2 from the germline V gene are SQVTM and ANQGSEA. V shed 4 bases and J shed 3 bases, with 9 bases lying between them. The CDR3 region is CSVVGIDTGELFF. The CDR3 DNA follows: TGCAGCGTTGTAGGGATCGACACCGGGGAGCTGTTTTTT.

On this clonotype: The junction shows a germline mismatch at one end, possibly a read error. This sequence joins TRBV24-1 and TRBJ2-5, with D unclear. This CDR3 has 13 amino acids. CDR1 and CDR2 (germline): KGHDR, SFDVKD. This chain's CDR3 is CATSDLGQGTQYF. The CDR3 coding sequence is TGTGCCACCAGTGATTTAGGCCAAGGGACCCAGTACTTC.

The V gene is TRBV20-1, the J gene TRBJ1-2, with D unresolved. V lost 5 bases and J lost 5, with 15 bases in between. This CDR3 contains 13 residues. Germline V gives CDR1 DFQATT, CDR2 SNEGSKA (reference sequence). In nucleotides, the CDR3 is TGCAGTGCTGGGGAGGACGGCCTGTATGGCTACACCTTC. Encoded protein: CSAGEDGLYGYTF.

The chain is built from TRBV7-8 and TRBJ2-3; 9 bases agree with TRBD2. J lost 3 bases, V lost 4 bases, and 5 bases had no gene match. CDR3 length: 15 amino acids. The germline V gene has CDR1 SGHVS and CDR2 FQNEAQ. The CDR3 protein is CASSSLSGGTDTQYF. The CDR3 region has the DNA TGTGCCAGCAGCTCCCTTAGCGGGGGAACAGATACGCAGTATTTT.

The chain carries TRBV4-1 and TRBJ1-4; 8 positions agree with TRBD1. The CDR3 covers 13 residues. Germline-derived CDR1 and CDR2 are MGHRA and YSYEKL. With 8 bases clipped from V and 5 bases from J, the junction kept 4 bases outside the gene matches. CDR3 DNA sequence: TGCGCCAGCGAGGACAGGGCGAATGAAAAACTGTTTTTT. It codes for CASEDRANEKLFF.

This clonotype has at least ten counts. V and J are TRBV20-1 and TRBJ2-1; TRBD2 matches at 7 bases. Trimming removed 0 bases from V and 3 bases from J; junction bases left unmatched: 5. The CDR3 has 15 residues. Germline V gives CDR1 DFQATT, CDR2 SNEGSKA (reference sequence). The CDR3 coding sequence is TGCAGTGCTAGAGATTTGGGGGGGGTCTACAATGAGCAGTTCTTC. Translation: CSARDLGGVYNEQFF.

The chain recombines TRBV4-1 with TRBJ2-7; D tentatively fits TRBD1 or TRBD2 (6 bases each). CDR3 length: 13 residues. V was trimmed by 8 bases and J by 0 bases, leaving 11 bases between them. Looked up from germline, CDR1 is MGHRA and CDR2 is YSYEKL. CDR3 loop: CASSGANSYEQYF. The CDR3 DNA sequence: TGCGCCAGCTCGGGGGCCAACTCCTACGAGCAGTACTTC.

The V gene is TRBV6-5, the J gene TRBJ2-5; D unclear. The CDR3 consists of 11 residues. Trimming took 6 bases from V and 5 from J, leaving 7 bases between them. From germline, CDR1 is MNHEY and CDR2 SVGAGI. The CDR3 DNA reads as TGTGCCAGCAGCAACCGGGAGACCCAGTACTTC. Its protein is CASSNRETQYF.

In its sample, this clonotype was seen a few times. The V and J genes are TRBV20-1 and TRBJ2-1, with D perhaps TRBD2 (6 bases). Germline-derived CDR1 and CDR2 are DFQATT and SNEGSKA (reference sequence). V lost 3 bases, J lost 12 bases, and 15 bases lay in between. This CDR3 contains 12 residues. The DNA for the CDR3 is TGCAGTGCTAGCCCCACCGGGACTTCGCAGTTCTTC. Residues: CSASPTGTSQFF.

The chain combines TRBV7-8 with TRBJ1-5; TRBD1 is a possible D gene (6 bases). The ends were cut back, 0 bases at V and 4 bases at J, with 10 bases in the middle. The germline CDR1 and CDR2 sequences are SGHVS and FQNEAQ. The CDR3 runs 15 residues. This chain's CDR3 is CASSLASRGNQPQHF. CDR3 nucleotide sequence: TGTGCCAGCAGCTTAGCGAGCAGGGGTAATCAGCCCCAGCATTTT. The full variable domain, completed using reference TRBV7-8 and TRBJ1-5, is GAGVSQSPRYKVAKRGQDVALRCDPISGHVSLFWYQQALGQGPEFLTYFQNEAQLDKSGLPSDRFFAERPEGSVSTLKIQRTQQEDSAVYLCASSLASRGNQPQHFGDGTRLSIL.

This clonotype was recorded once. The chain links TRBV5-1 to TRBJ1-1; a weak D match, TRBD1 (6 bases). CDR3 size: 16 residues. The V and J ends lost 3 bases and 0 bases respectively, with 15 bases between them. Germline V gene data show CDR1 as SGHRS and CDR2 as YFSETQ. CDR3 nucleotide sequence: TGCGCCAGCAGCTCCGGGGGGGCGACAGTGAACACTGAAGCTTTCTTT. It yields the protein CASSSGGATVNTEAFF.

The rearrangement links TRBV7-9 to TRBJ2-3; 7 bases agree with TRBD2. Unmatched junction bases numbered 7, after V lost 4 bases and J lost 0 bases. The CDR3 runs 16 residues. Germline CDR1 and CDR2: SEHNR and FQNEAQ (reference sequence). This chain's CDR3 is CASSSAAGVSTDTQYF. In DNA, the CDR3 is TGTGCCAGCAGCTCAGCGGCGGGGGTTAGCACAGATACGCAGTATTTT.

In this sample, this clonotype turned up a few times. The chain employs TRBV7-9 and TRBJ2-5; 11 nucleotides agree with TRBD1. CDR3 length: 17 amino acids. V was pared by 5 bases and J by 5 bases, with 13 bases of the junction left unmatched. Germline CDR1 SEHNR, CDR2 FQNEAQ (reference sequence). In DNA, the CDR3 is TGTGCCAGCAGCACCCTTGGACAGGGGGCTATGATGGAGACCCAGTACTTC. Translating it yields CASSTLGQGAMMETQYF.

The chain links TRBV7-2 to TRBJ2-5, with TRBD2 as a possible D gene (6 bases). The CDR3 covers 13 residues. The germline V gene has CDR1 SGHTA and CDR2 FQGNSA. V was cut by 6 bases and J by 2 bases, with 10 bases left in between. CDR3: CASREGYQETQYF. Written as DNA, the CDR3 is TGTGCCAGCAGGGAGGGTTATCAAGAGACCCAGTACTTC.

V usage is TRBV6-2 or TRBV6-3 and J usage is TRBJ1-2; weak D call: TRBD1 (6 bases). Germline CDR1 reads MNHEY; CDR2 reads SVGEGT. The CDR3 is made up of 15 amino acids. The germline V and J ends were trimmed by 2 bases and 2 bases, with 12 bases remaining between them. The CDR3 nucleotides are TGTGCCAGCAGTTACGCCCCCGACAGGAACTATGGCTACACCTTC. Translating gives CASSYAPDRNYGYTF.

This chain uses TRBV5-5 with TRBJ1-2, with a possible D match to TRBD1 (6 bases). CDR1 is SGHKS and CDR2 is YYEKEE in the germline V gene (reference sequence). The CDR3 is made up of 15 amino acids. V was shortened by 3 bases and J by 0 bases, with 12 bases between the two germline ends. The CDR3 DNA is TGTGCCAGCAGCTCGTACAGGGTAGCTAACTATGGCTACACCTTC. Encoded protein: CASSSYRVANYGYTF.

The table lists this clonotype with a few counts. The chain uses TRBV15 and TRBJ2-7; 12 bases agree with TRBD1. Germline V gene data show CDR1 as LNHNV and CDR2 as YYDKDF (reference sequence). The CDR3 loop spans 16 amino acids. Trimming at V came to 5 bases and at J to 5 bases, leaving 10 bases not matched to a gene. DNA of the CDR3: TGTGCCACCAGCGGGGGACAGGGGGCTTCATTCAACGAGCAGTACTTC. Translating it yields CATSGGQGASFNEQYF.